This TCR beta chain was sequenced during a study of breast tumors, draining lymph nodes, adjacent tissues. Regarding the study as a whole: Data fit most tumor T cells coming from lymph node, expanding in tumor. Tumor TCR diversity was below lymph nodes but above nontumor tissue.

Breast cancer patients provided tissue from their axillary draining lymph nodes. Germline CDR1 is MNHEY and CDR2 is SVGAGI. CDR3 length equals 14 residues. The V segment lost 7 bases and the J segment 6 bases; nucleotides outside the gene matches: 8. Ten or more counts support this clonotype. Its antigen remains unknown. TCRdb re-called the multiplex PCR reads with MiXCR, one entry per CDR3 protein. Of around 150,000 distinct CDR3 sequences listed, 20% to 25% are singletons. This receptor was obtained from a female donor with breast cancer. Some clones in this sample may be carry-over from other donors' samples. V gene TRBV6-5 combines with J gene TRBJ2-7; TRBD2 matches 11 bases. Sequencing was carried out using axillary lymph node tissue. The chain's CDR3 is CASTSLAGVPEQYF. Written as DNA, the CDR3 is TGTGCCAGCACCTCACTAGCGGGAGTACCCGAGCAGTACTTC.